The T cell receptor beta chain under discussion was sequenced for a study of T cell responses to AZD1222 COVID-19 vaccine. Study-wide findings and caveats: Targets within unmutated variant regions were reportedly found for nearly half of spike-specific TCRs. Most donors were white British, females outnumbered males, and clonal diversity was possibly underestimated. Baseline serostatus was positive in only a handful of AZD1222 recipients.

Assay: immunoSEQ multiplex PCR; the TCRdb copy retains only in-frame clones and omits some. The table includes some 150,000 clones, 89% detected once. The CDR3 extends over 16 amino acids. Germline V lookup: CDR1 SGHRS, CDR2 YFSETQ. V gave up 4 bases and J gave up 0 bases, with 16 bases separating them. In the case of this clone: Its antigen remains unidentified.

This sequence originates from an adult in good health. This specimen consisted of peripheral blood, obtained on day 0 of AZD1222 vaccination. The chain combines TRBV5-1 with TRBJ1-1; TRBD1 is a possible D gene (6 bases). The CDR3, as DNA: TGCGCCAGCAGCCTGACTGGGGGCCGTGTGAACACTGAAGCTTTCTTT. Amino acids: CASSLTGGRVNTEAFF. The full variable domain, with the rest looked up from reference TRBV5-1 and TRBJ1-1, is KAGVTQTPRYLIKTRGQQVTLSCSPISGHRSVSWYQQTPGQGLQFLFEYFSETQRNKGNFPGRFSGRQFSNSRSEMNVSTLELGDSALYLCASSLTGGRVNTEAFFGQGTRLTVV.